This entry lists 12 T cell receptor beta chains sequenced from one sample in a study of blood T cell repertoires in COVID-19. TCRdb's copy holds only in-frame clones and misses some; the assay was immunoSEQ multiplex PCR. The sample has more than 200,000 clones; 82% are singletons. Sequenced sample: peripheral blood. These receptors were obtained from a woman older than 75 with active or convalescent COVID-19.

The chain links TRBV24-1 to TRBJ2-7, with 9 bases lining up with TRBD1. The CDR3 is 13 amino acids. Germline CDR1 KGHDR, CDR2 SFDVKD. V was pared by 7 bases and J by 6 bases, with 6 bases of the junction left unmatched. The CDR3 reads CATSRTGVGEQYF. The CDR3 DNA reads TGTGCCACCAGCAGGACAGGGGTTGGCGAGCAGTACTTC.

V and J are TRBV3-1 (or the pseudogene TRBV3-2) and TRBJ2-1; 7 positions match TRBD2. This CDR3 is 16 amino acids long. Germline loops: CDR1 LGHDT, CDR2 YNNKEL (reference sequence). Trimming cost V 4 bases and J 6 bases; bases outside gene matches: 12. The CDR3 spells CASSRPEGGGTNEQFF. The CDR3 DNA sequence: TGTGCCAGCAGCCGCCCGGAGGGCGGGGGTACCAATGAGCAGTTCTTC.

The chain has TRBV13 and TRBJ1-1, with D tentatively TRBD1 (5 bases). CDR1 and CDR2 (germline): PRHDT, FYEKMQ (reference sequence). The CDR3 is made up of 14 amino acids. The V gene lost 5 bases and the J gene lost 4 bases, with 14 bases spanning the gap. CDR3 amino acids: CASSSYRGGTEAFF. CDR3 coding DNA: TGTGCCAGCAGCAGCTACCGGGGGGGCACTGAAGCTTTCTTT. Filled out from reference TRBV13 and TRBJ1-1, the complete variable domain reads AAGVIQSPRHLIKEKRETATLKCYPIPRHDTVYWYQQGPGQDPQFLISFYEKMQSDKGSIPDRFSAQQFSDYHSELNMSSLELGDSALYFCASSSYRGGTEAFFGQGTRLTVV.

This rearrangement joins TRBV14 to TRBJ1-1, with a weak D call TRBD1 (6 bases). There are 14 residues in the CDR3. The V gene lost 0 bases and the J gene lost 4 bases, with 9 bases spanning the gap. Germline V gene lookup returns CDR1 SGHDN and CDR2 FVKESK. CDR3 nucleotide sequence: TGTGCCAGCAGCCAAGATCAGGGGATCACTGAAGCTTTCTTT. It is translated as CASSQDQGITEAFF.

This clone turned up a few times. In DNA form, the CDR3 reads TGTGCCAGCAGCGCGCCAGGGGGAAACACCATATATTTT. Translated: CASSAPGGNTIYF. This sequence joins TRBV11-3 and TRBJ1-3; TRBD1 might be the D (5 bases). The CDR3 loop spans 13 amino acids. Looked up from germline, CDR1 is SGHNT and CDR2 is YENEEA. V lost 5 bases to trimming and J lost 4 bases, with 9 bases between them.

This chain connects TRBV3-1 (or the pseudogene TRBV3-2) to TRBJ1-3; TRBD1 might be the D (5 bases). CDR3 size: 14 residues. Trimming took off 0 bases at V and 9 bases at J, with 12 bases between the two ends. Germline CDR1 is LGHDT and CDR2 is YNNKEL (reference sequence). CDR3 sequence reads: CASSQDYRSFTIYF. The CDR3 DNA reads as TGTGCCAGCAGCCAAGACTACAGGTCCTTCACCATATATTTT.

Note on this clone: At one end the junction does not follow the germline gene, possibly because of a read error. This CDR3 is CASSPNARDGWGF. The CDR3 nucleotides read TGTGCCAGCTCACCAAACGCCCGGGATGGTTGGGGCTTC. The chain recombines TRBV18 with TRBJ2-7; tentatively, D is TRBD2 (5 bases). Germline values: CDR1 KGHSH, CDR2 LQKENI. The CDR3 loop spans 13 amino acids.

V and J are TRBV5-1 and TRBJ1-6; no clear D. The CDR3 is 14 residues long. CDR1 is SGHRS and CDR2 is YFSETQ in the germline V gene. V lost 0 bases and J lost 9, with 10 bases in between. The CDR3 DNA follows: TGCGCCAGCAGCTTGGCCGGTTTGCCTTCACCCCTCCACTTT. Translating gives CASSLAGLPSPLHF.

This clone was observed a few times. The chain couples TRBV30 to TRBJ1-4, with TRBD1 as a possible D gene (5 bases). The CDR3 sequence is 16 residues long. Trimming cost V 1 base and J 7 bases, with 19 bases left between them. Per the germline V gene, CDR1 is GTSNPN and CDR2 is SVGIG (reference sequence). The CDR3 loop is CAWSARRGRMGEKLFF. CDR3 bases: TGTGCCTGGAGTGCCCGAAGGGGCCGCATGGGTGAAAAACTGTTTTTT.

The J gene is TRBJ1-2, the V gene TRBV4-1, with 8 bases matching TRBD1. CDR1 and CDR2 from the germline V gene are MGHRA and YSYEKL. The CDR3 covers 14 residues. V lost 1 base and J lost 8; bases outside the gene matches: 6. This CDR3 is CASSQADREGGYTF. CDR3 sequence (DNA): TGCGCCAGCAGCCAAGCGGACAGGGAGGGGGGCTACACCTTC.

This clone was found a few times. The chain employs TRBV3-1 (or the pseudogene TRBV3-2) and TRBJ2-5; D possibly corresponds to TRBD2 (6 bases). V lost 5 bases and J lost 5, with 15 bases in between. This CDR3 spans 14 amino acids. Germline assignment: CDR1 LGHDT and CDR2 YNNKEL (reference sequence). The CDR3 loop reads CASSSQGLAETQYF. Here the CDR3 DNA reads TGTGCCAGCAGCAGCCAAGGGCTAGCGGAGACCCAGTACTTC.

The chain carries TRBV6-1 and TRBJ1-5; D is possibly TRBD1 (6 bases). Germline lookup yields CDR1 MNHNS and CDR2 SASEGT. V shed 3 bases and J shed 5 bases, with 11 bases lying between them. The length of the CDR3 is 14 residues. The CDR3 nucleotides read TGTGCCAGCAGTGATTCAGGGGACCATCAGCCCCAGCATTTT. Translating it yields CASSDSGDHQPQHF.